The 13 T cell receptor beta chains below all came from one sample that was sequenced in a study of cytomegalovirus exposure and HLA in healthy donors. 13 Jbeta primers and 60 Vbeta primers were used for the PCR. The data were produced by immunoSEQ multiplex PCR, yet TCRdb's version contains in-frame clones alone and is incomplete. The sample has roughly 150,000 clones; over 60% are singletons. Specimen: PBMCs. Receptors were obtained from a man in his thirties or forties in good health and CMV-seronegative.

The gene calls are TRBV10-3 and TRBJ2-7; 8 bases line up with TRBD1. Trimming took 6 bases from V and 6 from J; bases not matched to a gene: 4. There are 12 residues in the CDR3. Germline CDR1 is ENHRY and CDR2 is SYGVKD. The CDR3 DNA reads TGTGCCATCAGGGCTACAGGGGGCGAGCAGTACTTC. As protein: CAIRATGGEQYF.

The V gene is TRBV7-6, the J gene TRBJ2-5; TRBD2 matches at 7 bases. Losses at the gene ends were 0 bases for V and 0 bases for J; bases not matched to a gene: 4. The CDR3 contains 16 residues. Germline V CDR1 and CDR2: SGHVS, FNYEAQ. CDR3 sequence: CASSLAPSGNQETQYF. In nucleotides, the CDR3 is TGTGCCAGCAGCTTAGCCCCCAGCGGGAACCAAGAGACCCAGTACTTC.

The rearrangement joins TRBV21-1 to TRBJ2-7; the table assigns TRBD1, which was not confirmed against the DNA. TRBV21-1 corresponds to a pseudogene. This CDR3 region has 12 residues. Written as DNA, the CDR3 is TGTGCCAGCAGCAAAGTCAGGGGCGAGCAGTACTTC. This gives the protein CASSKVRGEQYF.

The rearrangement uses TRBV10-3 and TRBJ1-2; possible D gene TRBD1, 5 bases. Trimming took off 4 bases at V and 3 bases at J, with 12 bases between the two ends. The CDR3 consists of 14 residues. The germline V gene encodes CDR1 ENHRY and CDR2 SYGVKD. CDR3 coding DNA: TGTGCCATCAGTGGGGTGCAAGGGGACTATGGCTACACCTTC. Protein sequence: CAISGVQGDYGYTF.

The table lists this clone with a few counts. The rearrangement uses TRBV6-6 and TRBJ2-2, with 8 bases identical to TRBD1. Germline CDR1 MNHNY, CDR2 SVGAGI (reference sequence). The CDR3 runs 15 residues. The V gene end was trimmed by 0 bases and the J gene end by 7 bases; junction bases not matched to a gene: 4. The CDR3: CASSYSAGGGGELFF. Written as DNA, the CDR3 is TGTGCCAGCAGTTACTCAGCAGGGGGCGGCGGGGAGCTGTTTTTT.

The V gene is TRBV5-1, the J gene TRBJ2-1; 9 bases line up with TRBD2. Germline loops: CDR1 SGHRS, CDR2 YFSETQ. The J segment lost 7 bases and the V segment lost 7 bases, leaving 9 bases of the junction unmatched. This CDR3 is built from 14 residues. The DNA for the CDR3 is TGCGCCAGCTCAGGGGGTAGCGGGAGTAATGAGCAGTTCTTC. This encodes CASSGGSGSNEQFF.

The table lists this clone with a few counts. This chain connects TRBV4-1 to TRBJ1-5; 10 bases map to TRBD1. The CDR3 sequence is 15 residues long. From germline, CDR1 is MGHRA and CDR2 YSYEKL. The V gene end was trimmed by 5 bases and the J gene end by 5 bases; junction bases not matched to a gene: 6. The CDR3 DNA sequence: TGCGCCAGCAGCGAACCGGGACAGGGGTATCAGCCCCAGCATTTT. Protein: CASSEPGQGYQPQHF.

This clone was seen only once. This chain joins TRBV6-1 and TRBJ2-7, with TRBD2 matching 7 bases. Trimming at V came to 2 bases and at J to 3 bases, leaving 4 bases not matched to a gene. From germline, CDR1 is MNHNS and CDR2 SASEGT. CDR3 size: 14 residues. As DNA, the CDR3 is TGTGCCAGCAGTGAATTGGGGGGGGACTACGAGCAGTACTTC. This encodes CASSELGGDYEQYF.

The CDR3 nucleotides are TGTGCCTGGAGTGTACCGGACAGGGATATTGGGCGGAACACTGAAGCTTTCTTT. Its protein product is CAWSVPDRDIGRNTEAFF. This chain uses TRBV30 with TRBJ1-1, with 8 bases identical to TRBD1. V was clipped by 0 bases and J by 1 base; unmatched bases: 13. Germline V gene data show CDR1 as GTSNPN and CDR2 as SVGIG (reference sequence). This CDR3 spans 18 amino acids. Drawing the rest from reference TRBV30 and TRBJ1-1, the complete variable domain is SQTIHQWPATLVQPVGSPLSLECTVEGTSNPNLYWYRQAAGRGLQLLFYSVGIGQISSEVPQNLSASRPQDRQFILSSKKLLLSDSGFYLCAWSVPDRDIGRNTEAFFGQGTRLTVV.

The rearrangement uses TRBV7-2 and TRBJ2-5, with TRBD2 identical over 8 bases. J lost 5 bases, V lost 1 base, and 12 bases had no gene match. The CDR3 runs 17 residues. CDR1 SGHTA and CDR2 FQGNSA come from the germline V gene. In nucleotides, the CDR3 is TGTGCCAGCAGCTTAGTTCGAGAAGCGGGAGCGGGTGAGACCCAGTACTTC. It is translated as CASSLVREAGAGETQYF.

The chain links TRBV9 to TRBJ2-7, with 10 nucleotides matching TRBD2. The CDR3 spans 18 residues. The J segment lost 1 base and the V segment lost 0 bases, leaving 10 bases of the junction unmatched. Germline V CDR1 and CDR2: SGDLS, YYNGEE. CDR3 protein: CASSVGLAGGELSYEQYF. The CDR3 bases are TGTGCCAGCAGCGTAGGGTTAGCGGGAGGTGAGTTGTCCTACGAGCAGTACTTC.

J is TRBJ2-1 and V is TRBV2, with D uncertain. CDR3 length: 11 amino acids. Trimming removed 7 bases at V and 7 bases at J, with 8 bases between. Germline CDR1 is SNHLY and CDR2 is FYNNEI. The CDR3 loop reads CASTFYNEQFF. The CDR3 DNA reads as TGTGCCAGCACCTTCTATAATGAGCAGTTCTTC. Drawing the rest from reference TRBV2 and TRBJ2-1, the complete variable domain is EPEVTQTPSHQVTQMGQEVILRCVPISNHLYFYWYRQILGQKVEFLVSFYNNEISEKSEIFDDQFSVERPDGSNFTLKIRSTKLEDSAMYFCASTFYNEQFFGPGTRLTVL.

The chain employs TRBV7-3 and TRBJ2-3; 8 bases line up with TRBD1. J gave up 2 bases and V 6 bases, and 7 bases lay outside the gene matches. Germline V CDR1 and CDR2: SGHTA, FQGTGA. This CDR3 is built from 15 residues. CDR3 sequence (DNA): TGTGCCAGCAGTCGACAGGGGTTATCCACAGATACGCAGTATTTT. Amino acid sequence: CASSRQGLSTDTQYF. Using reference TRBV7-3 and TRBJ2-3 for the parts outside the CDR3, the full variable domain is GAGVSQTPSNKVTEKGKYVELRCDPISGHTALYWYRQSLGQGPEFLIYFQGTGAADDSGLPNDRFFAVRPEGSVSTLKIQRTERGDSAVYLCASSRQGLSTDTQYFGPGTRLTVL.